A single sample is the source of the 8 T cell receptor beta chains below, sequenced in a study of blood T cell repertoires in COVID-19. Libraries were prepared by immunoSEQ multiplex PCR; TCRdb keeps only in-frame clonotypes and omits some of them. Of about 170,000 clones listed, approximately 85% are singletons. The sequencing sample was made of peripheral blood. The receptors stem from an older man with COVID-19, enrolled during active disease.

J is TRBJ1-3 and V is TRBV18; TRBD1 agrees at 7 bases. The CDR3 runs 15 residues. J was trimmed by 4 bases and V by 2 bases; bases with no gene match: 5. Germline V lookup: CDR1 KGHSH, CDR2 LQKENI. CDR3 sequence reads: CASSPVGTVGNTIYF. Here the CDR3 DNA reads TGTGCCAGCTCACCAGTTGGGACAGTGGGAAACACCATATATTTT. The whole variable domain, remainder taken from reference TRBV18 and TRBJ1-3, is NAGVMQNPRHLVRRRGQEARLRCSPMKGHSHVYWYRQLPEEGLKFMVYLQKENIIDESGMPKERFSAEFPKEGPSILRIQQVVRGDSAAYFCASSPVGTVGNTIYFGEGSWLTVV.

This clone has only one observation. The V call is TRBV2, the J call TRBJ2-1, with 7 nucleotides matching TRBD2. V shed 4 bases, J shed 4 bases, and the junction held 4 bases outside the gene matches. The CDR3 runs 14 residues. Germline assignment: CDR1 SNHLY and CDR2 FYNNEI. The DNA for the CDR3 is TGTGCCAGCAGTGGGACTAGTCGGTACAATGAGCAGTTCTTC. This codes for CASSGTSRYNEQFF. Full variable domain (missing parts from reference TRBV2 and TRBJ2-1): EPEVTQTPSHQVTQMGQEVILRCVPISNHLYFYWYRQILGQKVEFLVSFYNNEISEKSEIFDDQFSVERPDGSNFTLKIRSTKLEDSAMYFCASSGTSRYNEQFFGPGTRLTVL.

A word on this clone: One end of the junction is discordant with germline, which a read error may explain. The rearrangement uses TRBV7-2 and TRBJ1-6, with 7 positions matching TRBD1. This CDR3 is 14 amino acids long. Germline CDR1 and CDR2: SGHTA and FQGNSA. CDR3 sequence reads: CASTLNRGWSPLHF. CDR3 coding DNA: TGTGCCAGCACCTTAAACAGGGGCTGGTCACCCCTCCACTTT. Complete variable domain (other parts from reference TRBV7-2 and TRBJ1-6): GAGVSQSPSNKVTEKGKDVELRCDPISGHTALYWYRQSLGQGLEFLIYFQGNSAPDKSGLPSDRFSAERTGGSVSTLTIQRTQQEDSAVYLCASTLNRGWSPLHFGNGTRLTVT.

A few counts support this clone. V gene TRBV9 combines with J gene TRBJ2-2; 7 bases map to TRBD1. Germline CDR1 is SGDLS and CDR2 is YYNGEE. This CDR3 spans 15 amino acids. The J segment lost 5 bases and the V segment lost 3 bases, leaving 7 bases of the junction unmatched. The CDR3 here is CASSAGQDHTGELFF. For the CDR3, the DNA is TGTGCCAGCAGCGCCGGACAGGATCATACCGGGGAGCTGTTTTTT.

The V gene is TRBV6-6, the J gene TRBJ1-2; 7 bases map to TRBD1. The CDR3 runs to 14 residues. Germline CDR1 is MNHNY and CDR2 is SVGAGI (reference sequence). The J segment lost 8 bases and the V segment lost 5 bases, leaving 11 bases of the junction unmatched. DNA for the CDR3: TGTGCCAGCAGTCGCTCCGGGACAGTCAACGGCTACACCTTC. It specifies CASSRSGTVNGYTF.

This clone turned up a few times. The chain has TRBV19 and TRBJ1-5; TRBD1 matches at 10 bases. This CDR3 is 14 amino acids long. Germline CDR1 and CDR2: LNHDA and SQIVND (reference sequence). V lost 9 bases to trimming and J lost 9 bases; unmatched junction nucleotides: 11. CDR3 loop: CASARDRGLGPQHF. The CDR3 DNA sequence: TGTGCCAGCGCCCGGGACAGGGGCTTGGGGCCCCAGCATTTT.

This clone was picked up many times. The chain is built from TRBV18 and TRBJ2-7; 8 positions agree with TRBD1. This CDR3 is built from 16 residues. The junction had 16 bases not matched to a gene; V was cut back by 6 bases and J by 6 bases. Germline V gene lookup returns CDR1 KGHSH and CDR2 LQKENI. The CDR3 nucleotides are TGTGCCAGCTCGGCCTCCCCCGGACAGGGATCCCGCGAGCAGTACTTC. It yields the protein CASSASPGQGSREQYF.

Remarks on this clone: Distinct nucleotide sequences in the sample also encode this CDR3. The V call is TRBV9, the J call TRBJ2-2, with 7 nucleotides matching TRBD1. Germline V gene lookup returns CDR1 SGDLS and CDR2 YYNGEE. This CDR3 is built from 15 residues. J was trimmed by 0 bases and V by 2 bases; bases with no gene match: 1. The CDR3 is CASSVDRANTGELFF. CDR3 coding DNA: TGTGCCAGCAGCGTCGACAGGGCGAACACCGGGGAGCTGTTTTTT.